This T cell receptor beta chain was recorded in a study of shared clonotypes between healthy human individuals. The naive CD8 population came from CD45RO-negative cells selected for CCR7, without terminally differentiated effector memory CD45RA+ cells. The CDR3 runs 15 residues. V lost 4 bases, J lost 1 base, and 4 bases stayed unmatched. Germline V gene data show CDR1 as MNHEY and CDR2 as SVGAGI. Every immunoSEQ plate was one replicate of a subset's evenly spread DNA. Repertoires were generated with immunoSEQ multiplex PCR, while TCRdb's copy carries only in-frame clones and drops some. The sample gives about 2 million clones, about 95% of which show up once; 1% to 1.5% is in the top ten.

The sequenced material came from naive CD8+ T cells sorted from blood. The genes are TRBV6-5 and TRBJ2-5, with 9 bases that match TRBD2. This sequence originates from a man in his late teens or twenties in good health. The CDR3 loop is CASSWRLAAQETQYF. The CDR3 DNA sequence: TGTGCCAGCAGTTGGAGACTAGCGGCCCAAGAGACCCAGTACTTC.